These 31 T cell receptor beta chains originate from one sample sequenced in a study of T cells after yellow fever vaccination. TCRdb analysed the 5' RACE reads with MiXCR anew, one entry per CDR3 protein. Of nearly 70,000 distinct CDR3 sequences detected, 6.5% appear once; the ten largest clones hold under 45%. This material consisted of CD8+ T cells sorted from PBMCs, taken more than 35 days after the first yellow fever vaccination. Receptors originate from a man in his late teens or twenties who received the YFV17D yellow fever vaccine.

This clonotype was seen repeatedly, ten times or more. V and J are TRBV7-7 and TRBJ2-1, with 14 bases fitting TRBD2. V lost 5 bases to trimming and J lost 8 bases; unmatched junction nucleotides: 2. Looked up from germline, CDR1 is SSHAT and CDR2 is FNYEAQ (reference sequence). The CDR3 totals 14 residues. In DNA, the CDR3 is TGTGCCAGCAGCCAGGGACTAGCGGGGGATGAGCAGTTCTTC. It specifies CASSQGLAGDEQFF.

This clonotype occurred many times. The rearrangement uses TRBV7-9 and TRBJ2-7, with unresolved D. CDR1 and CDR2 from the germline V gene are SEHNR and FQNEAQ (reference sequence). The V end lost 1 base, the J end lost 7 bases, and 8 bases lay between the germline ends. The CDR3 totals 12 residues. The CDR3 nucleotides are TGTGCCAGCAGCTTAGGGTCCCTTGAGCAGTACGTC. Its translation: CASSLGSLEQYV.

This clonotype has just a few counts. The chain carries TRBV11-2 and TRBJ2-3; 7 nucleotides line up with TRBD2. CDR1 and CDR2 (germline): SGHAT, FQNNGV. This CDR3 spans 16 amino acids. V lost 6 bases to trimming and J lost 6 bases; unmatched junction nucleotides: 15. CDR3 DNA sequence: TGTGCCAGCAGGGACCCTCTGCGGGGGAGAGCGGATACGCAGTATTTT. Amino acid sequence: CASRDPLRGRADTQYF.

This chain links TRBV20-1 with TRBJ1-5; possible D gene TRBD1, 6 bases. CDR1 and CDR2 (germline): DFQATT, SNEGSKA (reference sequence). CDR3 length equals 14 residues. The germline V and J ends were trimmed by 3 bases and 4 bases, with 13 bases remaining between them. CDR3 amino acids: CSASYRESNQPQHF. The CDR3 region has the DNA TGCAGTGCTAGTTACAGGGAAAGTAATCAGCCCCAGCATTTT.

This clonotype was counted at least ten times. V gene TRBV6-5 combines with J gene TRBJ2-7; 10 bases agree with TRBD1. This CDR3 contains 14 residues. V lost 4 bases, J lost 5 bases, and 5 bases stayed unmatched. Germline CDR1 and CDR2: MNHEY and SVGAGI. CDR3 amino acids: CASSLGQGMHEQYF. In DNA form, the CDR3 reads TGTGCCAGCAGTTTGGGACAGGGGATGCACGAGCAGTACTTC.

This clonotype was detected many times. V and J are TRBV20-1 and TRBJ2-3; either TRBD1 or TRBD2 may fit D (5 bases each). The CDR3 is 15 amino acids. Trimming left V 6 bases short and J 4 bases short, with 20 bases between. CDR1 DFQATT and CDR2 SNEGSKA come from the germline V gene (reference sequence). The CDR3 DNA reads as TGCAGTGCGCCACAGACTGGGGGATCGGCAGATACGCAGTATTTT. Protein product: CSAPQTGGSADTQYF.

This clonotype was picked up many times. J is TRBJ2-5 and V is TRBV3-1; 14 bases line up with TRBD2. In germline, CDR1 is LGHDT, CDR2 YNNKEL (reference sequence). Trimming took 4 bases from V and 3 from J; bases not matched to a gene: 4. The CDR3 is 16 amino acids. Here the CDR3 DNA reads TGTGCCAGCAGCCCCCTGGGACTAGCGGGGGAAGAGACCCAGTACTTC. Residues: CASSPLGLAGEETQYF.

This clonotype was detected many times. The V and J genes are TRBV21-1 and TRBJ2-2; TRBD1 was called by the table and not checked on the DNA. TRBV21-1 is an annotated pseudogene. The CDR3 contains 15 residues. The CDR3 sequence is CASSGRQGNTGELFF. Written as DNA, the CDR3 is TGTGCCAGCAGCGGTCGACAGGGGAACACCGGGGAGCTGTTTTTT.

This clonotype has a count of ten or more. The chain is built from TRBV6-5 and TRBJ2-7; 9 bases are a match to TRBD1. CDR1 is MNHEY, CDR2 SVGAGI, per germline. The CDR3 is 15 residues long. The V gene end was trimmed by 8 bases and the J gene end by 5 bases; junction bases not matched to a gene: 13. CDR3 residues: CASLTIGTGNDEQYF. The CDR3 region has the DNA TGTGCCAGCCTAACCATCGGGACAGGGAACGACGAGCAGTACTTC.

In its sample, this clonotype was seen a few times. The V call is TRBV5-1, the J call TRBJ2-1, with TRBD2 matching 9 bases. From germline, CDR1 is SGHRS and CDR2 YFSETQ. J lost 5 bases, V lost 2 bases, and 5 bases had no gene match. This CDR3 region has 15 residues. The CDR3 coding sequence is TGCGCCAGCAGCTTCGGGGCTAGCGGGAACAATGAGCAGTTCTTC. Its translation: CASSFGASGNNEQFF.

This clonotype was picked up many times. The chain joins TRBV29-1 to TRBJ2-1; 8 nucleotides line up with TRBD2. Germline CDR1 is SQVTM and CDR2 is ANQGSEA. CDR3 length equals 17 residues. The V gene end was trimmed by 3 bases and the J gene end by 1 base; junction bases not matched to a gene: 11. CDR3 in amino acids: CSVDAVPGGRSYNEQFF. The CDR3 bases are TGCAGCGTTGATGCTGTTCCGGGGGGGAGGTCCTACAATGAGCAGTTCTTC.

This clonotype was recorded many times. The chain couples TRBV27 to TRBJ1-2; 9 bases fit TRBD1. The CDR3 has 12 amino acids. Germline values: CDR1 MNHEY, CDR2 SMNVEV (reference sequence). The V segment lost 5 bases and the J segment 8 bases; nucleotides outside the gene matches: 3. The CDR3 spells CASSGTGRGYTF. CDR3 DNA sequence: TGTGCCAGCAGTGGGACAGGGAGAGGCTACACCTTC.

The chain links TRBV11-2 to TRBJ2-6; no reliable D call. V shed 1 base and J shed 4 bases, with 14 bases lying between them. Germline CDR1 is SGHAT and CDR2 is FQNNGV. This CDR3 contains 17 residues. This CDR3 is CASSLGFRAWGANVLTF. CDR3 nucleotide sequence: TGTGCCAGCAGCTTAGGGTTTCGGGCTTGGGGGGCCAACGTCCTGACTTTC.

This sequence joins TRBV24-1 and TRBJ2-3, with 7 bases identical to TRBD1. V gave up 3 bases and J gave up 7 bases; unmatched junction bases: 15. Germline V gene data show CDR1 as KGHDR and CDR2 as SFDVKD. The CDR3 contains 17 residues. CDR3 in DNA: TGTGCCACCAGTGATCCCCAGGCAGCGACAGGGTCTAATACGCAGTATTTT. As protein: CATSDPQAATGSNTQYF.

The table lists this clonotype with a few counts. The V gene is TRBV9, the J gene TRBJ1-1; D is ambiguous. This CDR3 comprises 12 residues. Germline V gene sequence: CDR1 SGDLS, CDR2 YYNGEE. V was cut by 3 bases and J by 4 bases, with 7 bases left in between. The DNA for the CDR3 is TGTGCCAGCAGCGCCTCTGGCACTGAAGCTTTCTTT. Its translation is CASSASGTEAFF.

The CDR3 nucleotides read TGTGCCAGCAGTGAAATGGTTATTGGTACCCTCCACTTT. Translating it yields CASSEMVIGTLHF. The V call is TRBV6-1, the J call TRBJ1-6; D call uncertain. There are 13 residues in the CDR3. Trimming pared 2 bases from V and 14 bases from J, leaving 13 bases between. CDR1 and CDR2 (germline): MNHNS, SASEGT.

This clonotype appeared a few times. The V and J genes are TRBV4-1 and TRBJ2-2, with a possible D match to TRBD2 (7 bases). The CDR3 has 15 residues. V lost 3 bases to trimming and J lost 4 bases, with 12 bases between them. Germline CDR1 MGHRA, CDR2 YSYEKL. CDR3 bases: TGCGCCAGCAGCCACTTGCGGGGGCCCACCGGGGAGCTGTTTTTT. It encodes CASSHLRGPTGELFF.

The rearrangement links TRBV18 to TRBJ2-3, with a weak D call TRBD2 (7 bases). CDR3 length: 17 amino acids. Germline CDR1 and CDR2: KGHSH and LQKENI. Deletions cut 3 bases from V and 6 bases from J, with 22 bases between. CDR3 residues: CASSPQRGGLFMDTQYF. The CDR3 coding sequence is TGTGCCAGCTCACCCCAGAGGGGGGGCCTTTTTATGGATACGCAGTATTTT.

This chain connects TRBV9 to TRBJ1-2; D is perhaps TRBD1 (5 bases). Germline V gives CDR1 SGDLS, CDR2 YYNGEE. Trimming removed 0 bases at V and 4 bases at J, with 10 bases between. The CDR3 spans 14 residues. CDR3 sequence reads: CASSVGGGTYGYTF. CDR3 in DNA: TGTGCCAGCAGCGTAGGCGGGGGGACCTATGGCTACACCTTC. Full variable domain (rest looked up from reference TRBV9 and TRBJ1-2): DSGVTQTPKHLITATGQRVTLRCSPRSGDLSVYWYQQSLDQGLQFLIQYYNGEERAKGNILERFSAQQFPDLHSELNLSSLELGDSALYFCASSVGGGTYGYTFGSGTRLTVV.

This chain uses TRBV7-2 with TRBJ2-7; no reliable D call. The CDR3 spans 15 residues. The V end lost 4 bases, the J end lost 3 bases, and 16 bases lay between the germline ends. The germline CDR1 and CDR2 sequences are SGHTA and FQGNSA. CDR3 loop: CASSSPLGPNYEQYV. In nucleotides, the CDR3 is TGTGCCAGCAGCTCCCCCCTGGGCCCCAACTACGAGCAGTACGTC.

In this sample, this clonotype turned up many times. This rearrangement joins TRBV9 to TRBJ2-7; no firm D call. CDR1 and CDR2 (germline): SGDLS, YYNGEE. V dropped 0 bases and J dropped 1 base, with 8 bases sitting between them. This CDR3 comprises 14 residues. The CDR3 loop reads CASSVVAESYEQYF. DNA of the CDR3: TGTGCCAGCAGCGTAGTGGCAGAGTCCTACGAGCAGTACTTC.

This clonotype was seen more than once but under ten times. J is TRBJ2-1 and V is TRBV5-1; 7 bases fit TRBD1. CDR1 is SGHRS, CDR2 YFSETQ, per germline. The CDR3 totals 15 residues. V lost 4 bases, J lost 3 bases, and 7 bases stayed unmatched. The CDR3 DNA follows: TGCGCCAGCAGCGCGACAGGGTCCCTCTACAATGAGCAGTTCTTC. Amino acids: CASSATGSLYNEQFF.

The chain has TRBV5-1 and TRBJ2-5, with unresolved D. With 3 bases removed from V and 5 bases from J, the gap between germline ends came to 11 bases. The CDR3 spans 13 residues. The germline gives CDR1 SGHRS, CDR2 YFSETQ. CDR3 protein: CASSSAGWETQYF. The DNA of the CDR3 is TGCGCCAGCAGCTCGGCTGGTTGGGAGACCCAGTACTTC.

This clonotype was seen many times. The J gene is TRBJ2-7, the V gene TRBV7-2; D not resolved. CDR3 size: 14 residues. Germline V gene data show CDR1 as SGHTA and CDR2 as FQGNSA. V was shortened by 1 base and J by 1 base, with 8 bases between the two germline ends. The CDR3 protein is CASSLVLGSYEQYV. The CDR3 DNA follows: TGTGCCAGCAGCTTAGTTTTGGGATCCTACGAGCAGTACGTC.

Worth noting for this clonotype: A read error may explain this, as a much larger clone is one base away. The CDR3: CSARPGLAGERYYNEQFF. The CDR3 bases are TGCAGTGCTAGACCCGGACTAGCGGGGGAGAGGTACTACAATGAGCAGTTCTTC. V usage is TRBV20-1 and J usage is TRBJ2-1; 13 bases fit TRBD2. CDR1 and CDR2 (germline): DFQATT, SNEGSKA (reference sequence). With V trimmed by 2 bases and J by 3 bases, 10 bases remained unmatched. CDR3 length: 18 residues.

At least ten counts were recorded for this clonotype. This chain joins TRBV3-1 and TRBJ2-3; tentatively, D is TRBD2 (6 bases). Germline assignment: CDR1 LGHDT and CDR2 YNNKEL (reference sequence). CDR3 length equals 14 residues. Trimming pared 8 bases from V and 0 bases from J, leaving 12 bases between. CDR3 bases: TGTGCCAGCCCCACCGGGACTAGCACAGATACGCAGTATTTT. Translated, it gives CASPTGTSTDTQYF.

This clonotype was observed a few times. The CDR3 loop is CASSLSVGLSSYNEQFF. In DNA form, the CDR3 reads TGTGCCAGCAGCTTATCGGTGGGGCTTAGCTCCTACAATGAGCAGTTCTTC. The chain joins TRBV7-8 to TRBJ2-1; weak D call: TRBD1 (5 bases). The CDR3 has 17 amino acids. The V end lost 2 bases, the J end lost 0 bases, and 14 bases lay between the germline ends. Germline V gene data show CDR1 as SGHVS and CDR2 as FQNEAQ.

Regarding this clonotype: Mismatch with germline at one junction end may stem from a read error. The V gene is TRBV5-5, the J gene TRBJ1-1; D might be TRBD1 (5 bases). The CDR3 consists of 16 residues. Germline V gene sequence: CDR1 SGHKS, CDR2 YYEKEE (reference sequence). The chain's CDR3 is CASSLVQGYMNTAAFF. In nucleotides, the CDR3 is TGTGCCAGCAGCTTGGTTCAGGGATATATGAACACTGCAGCTTTCTTT. Full variable domain (remainder filled in from reference TRBV5-5 and TRBJ1-1): DAGVTQSPTHLIKTRGQQVTLRCSPISGHKSVSWYQQVLGQGPQFIFQYYEKEERGRGNFPDRFSARQFPNYSSELNVNALLLGDSALYLCASSLVQGYMNTAAFFGQGTRLTVV.

This clonotype was observed a few times. The chain recombines TRBV13 with TRBJ1-1; no definite D call. With 4 bases removed from V and 1 base from J, the gap between germline ends came to 4 bases. The CDR3 is 12 amino acids. CDR1 is PRHDT and CDR2 is FYEKMQ in the germline V gene (reference sequence). Here the CDR3 reads CASSSENTEAFF. CDR3 in DNA: TGTGCCAGCAGCTCAGAGAACACTGAAGCTTTCTTT.

As regards this clonotype: This may come from a read error, since a much larger clone is one base off. The J gene is TRBJ2-2, the V gene TRBV10-3; TRBD2 aligns across 7 bases. The CDR3 is 13 residues long. V trimming: 11 bases; J trimming: 6 bases; junction bases outside the gene matches: 9. Germline V gene data show CDR1 as ENHRY and CDR2 as SYGVKD. The CDR3 region is CAAGREGAGELFF. The CDR3 coding sequence is TGTGCCGCAGGGAGGGAAGGAGCCGGGGAGCTGTTTTTT.

This clonotype came up many times. The chain carries TRBV3-1 and TRBJ2-7; D call uncertain. The CDR3 spans 13 residues. The germline V gene has CDR1 LGHDT and CDR2 YNNKEL (reference sequence). Trimming shortened V by 1 base and J by 4 bases, and 8 bases separated the two germline ends. DNA for the CDR3: TGTGCCAGCAGCCAAGGGGTGGGGTACGAGCAGTACTTC. Protein: CASSQGVGYEQYF.